This TCR beta chain was sequenced in a study of shared clonotypes between healthy human individuals. Regarding the study as a whole: Naive subsets, compared against memory subsets, generally had larger estimated richness values.

The healthy adult donors were HIV-negative and reported no recent acute infections or vaccinations. As for this clone: The antigen remains unidentified.

Using immunoSEQ multiplex PCR, the repertoire was profiled, and TCRdb retains in-frame clones only, with some absent. The table records over 950,000 clones, roughly 80% of them present only once. This CDR3 region has 14 residues. Germline lookup yields CDR1 MNHEY and CDR2 SMNVEV (reference sequence). Trimming removed 5 bases from V and 9 bases from J; junction bases left unmatched: 10. This sequence joins TRBV27 and TRBJ2-7; 10 bases map to TRBD1. The sequencing input was memory CD4+ T cells from PBMCs. As to subset: CD45RA-negative fraction. The clonotype was recovered from a man younger than 35 in good health. Some clones in this sample may be carry-over from other donors' samples. In nucleotides, the CDR3 is TGTGCCAGCAGTACCGGACAGGGGGTAGGGCCGCAGTACTTC. Protein product: CASSTGQGVGPQYF.